This TCR beta chain came from a study of blood T cell repertoires in COVID-19. Study summary: COVID-19 samples, acute and convalescent, were from the United States, Italy and Spain. T cells, B-cell-depleted T cells, or PBMCs supplied cDNA or gDNA.

This clone was detected only once. Germline V gene data show CDR1 as KGHDR and CDR2 as SFDVKD. CDR3 size: 13 residues. V gave up 5 bases and J gave up 0 bases, with 6 bases separating them. Seattle patient enrollment occurred during active infection, with longitudinal follow-up thereafter. Data came from immunoSEQ multiplex PCR; TCRdb stores just in-frame clones and leaves some out. This sample yields about 150,000 clones, of which around 82% are seen a single time; 0.63% belongs to the top ten. This TCR derives from a man aged 55 to 70 with COVID-19, enrolled during active disease. Sequencing was carried out using peripheral blood. The J gene is TRBJ1-1, the V gene TRBV24-1; D is ambiguous. In nucleotides, the CDR3 is TGTGCCACCAGTGCCAGCGTGAACACTGAAGCTTTCTTT. This translates into CATSASVNTEAFF.